These 18 T cell receptor beta chains were sequenced from one sample in a study of blood T cell repertoires in COVID-19. Assay used: immunoSEQ multiplex PCR; TCRdb lists only in-frame clones, some missing. The sample holds approximately 200,000 clones, roughly 82% seen once. Sequencing was performed on PBMCs or T cells enriched from blood (not recorded which). These receptors were obtained from a woman aged 30 to 39 who had recovered from COVID-19.

This sequence joins TRBV9 and TRBJ1-1; no clear D gene. V shed 6 bases and J shed 6 bases, with 18 bases lying between them. Looked up from germline, CDR1 is SGDLS and CDR2 is YYNGEE. There are 14 residues in the CDR3. CDR3 amino acids: CASTLEGSGSEAFF. CDR3 coding DNA: TGTGCCAGCACCTTAGAGGGATCCGGGTCTGAAGCTTTCTTT.

The rearrangement links TRBV7-8 to TRBJ2-3; weak D call: TRBD1 (5 bases). This CDR3 comprises 13 residues. V was cut by 3 bases and J by 3 bases, with 7 bases left in between. Germline CDR1 SGHVS, CDR2 FQNEAQ. This CDR3 reads CASSLPGTDTQYF. CDR3 nucleotide sequence: TGTGCCAGCAGCTTGCCAGGGACAGATACGCAGTATTTT.

The chain links TRBV5-1 to TRBJ1-2; D is unclear. Germline lookup yields CDR1 SGHRS and CDR2 YFSETQ. CDR3 length: 13 residues. Trimming took off 0 bases at V and 6 bases at J, with 9 bases between the two ends. The CDR3 DNA reads as TGCGCCAGCAGCTTGGCCGAGGAGAATGGCTACACCTTC. Protein sequence: CASSLAEENGYTF.

CDR3 DNA sequence: TGTGCCAGCAGCTTAGTCAGGGGCGGTGAGCAGTTCTTC. Protein product: CASSLVRGGEQFF. The chain has TRBV7-2 and TRBJ2-1, with D possibly matching TRBD1 (6 bases). From germline, CDR1 is SGHTA and CDR2 FQGNSA. The V end was cut by 1 base, the J end by 9 bases, with 10 bases between. The CDR3 totals 13 residues.

The gene calls are TRBV18 and TRBJ2-2; TRBD1 matches 10 bases. The CDR3 contains 16 residues. V was clipped by 3 bases and J by 6 bases; unmatched bases: 7. Looked up from germline, CDR1 is KGHSH and CDR2 is LQKENI. The CDR3 DNA reads TGTGCCAGCTCACCTCTGGACAGGGGGTTCGCCGGGGAGCTGTTTTTT. Amino acids: CASSPLDRGFAGELFF.

J is TRBJ2-2 and V is TRBV27, with 8 nucleotides matching TRBD1. The CDR3 loop spans 15 amino acids. V was clipped by 10 bases and J by 5 bases; unmatched bases: 12. Germline values: CDR1 MNHEY, CDR2 SMNVEV (reference sequence). CDR3 amino acids: CATRRTGKGTGELFF. As DNA, the CDR3 is TGTGCCACCCGCCGGACAGGGAAGGGGACCGGGGAGCTGTTTTTT.

In its sample, this clone was seen a few times. V usage is TRBV3-1 (or the pseudogene TRBV3-2) and J usage is TRBJ2-1; D may be TRBD2 (6 bases). Trimming cost V 3 bases and J 9 bases, with 6 bases left between them. Germline V gene lookup returns CDR1 LGHDT and CDR2 YNNKEL (reference sequence). This CDR3 is built from 11 residues. Here the CDR3 DNA reads TGTGCCAGCAGCCACGGGAGTGAGCAGTTCTTC. As protein: CASSHGSEQFF.

This clone has a single count. V gene TRBV6-1 combines with J gene TRBJ2-3; D is unresolved. The germline V gene encodes CDR1 MNHNS and CDR2 SASEGT. Trimming took off 3 bases at V and 5 bases at J, with 12 bases between the two ends. This CDR3 spans 14 amino acids. The CDR3 protein is CASSDSLEQDTQYF. CDR3 in DNA: TGTGCCAGCAGTGATTCCCTAGAGCAAGATACGCAGTATTTT.

The chain links TRBV9 to TRBJ1-5; TRBD1 agrees at 8 bases. The CDR3 totals 14 residues. CDR1 and CDR2 from the germline V gene are SGDLS and YYNGEE. The V gene end was trimmed by 5 bases and the J gene end by 6 bases; junction bases not matched to a gene: 7. CDR3: CASSPGGGGQPQHF. The CDR3 region has the DNA TGTGCCAGCAGTCCAGGGGGCGGCGGTCAGCCCCAGCATTTT.

The V call is TRBV15, the J call TRBJ1-1; D is possibly TRBD1 (5 bases). The CDR3 is 14 amino acids. V lost 1 base and J 1 base, leaving 7 bases between the germline ends. CDR1 is LNHNV and CDR2 is YYDKDF in the germline V gene (reference sequence). CDR3 region: CATSRAGQNTEAFF. The CDR3 DNA reads as TGTGCCACCAGCAGAGCCGGACAGAACACTGAAGCTTTCTTT.

The chain carries TRBV11-2 and TRBJ2-7, with D unclear. The CDR3 spans 12 residues. The germline CDR1 and CDR2 sequences are SGHAT and FQNNGV. The germline V and J ends were trimmed by 2 bases and 4 bases, with 6 bases remaining between them. CDR3 loop: CASSLTMYEQYF. Written as DNA, the CDR3 is TGTGCCAGCAGCTTAACAATGTACGAGCAGTACTTC.

The chain has TRBV30 and TRBJ2-5; D is ambiguous. V gave up 1 base and J gave up 4 bases, with 4 bases separating them. The CDR3 contains 11 residues. Germline values: CDR1 GTSNPN, CDR2 SVGIG (reference sequence). The CDR3 DNA follows: TGTGCCTGGAGTGGTAGAGAGACCCAGTACTTC. Amino acids: CAWSGRETQYF.

The CDR3 DNA follows: TGTGCCTGGAGTGTGAGACAGGGGGCAACTGAAGCTTTCTTT. It yields the protein CAWSVRQGATEAFF. The J gene is TRBJ1-1, the V gene TRBV30; TRBD1 matches 10 bases. This CDR3 comprises 14 residues. The junction had 3 bases not matched to a gene; V was cut back by 0 bases and J by 5 bases. Germline assignment: CDR1 GTSNPN and CDR2 SVGIG (reference sequence). Filled out from reference TRBV30 and TRBJ1-1, the complete variable domain reads SQTIHQWPATLVQPVGSPLSLECTVEGTSNPNLYWYRQAAGRGLQLLFYSVGIGQISSEVPQNLSASRPQDRQFILSSKKLLLSDSGFYLCAWSVRQGATEAFFGQGTRLTVV.

The J gene is TRBJ1-1, the V gene TRBV28; D uncertain. The ends were cut back, 9 bases at V and 3 bases at J, with 23 bases in the middle. There are 16 residues in the CDR3. The germline CDR1 and CDR2 sequences are MDHEN and SYDVKM. The CDR3 spells CARLMPRFSEYTEAFF. In nucleotides, the CDR3 is TGTGCCAGACTTATGCCGAGGTTTAGTGAGTACACTGAAGCTTTCTTT.

The chain combines TRBV6-5 with TRBJ2-3; 9 nucleotides match TRBD1. The CDR3 extends over 15 amino acids. CDR1 is MNHEY and CDR2 is SVGAGI in the germline V gene. V lost 5 bases, J lost 0 bases, and 3 bases stayed unmatched. Here the CDR3 reads CASSHDRGSTDTQYF. In nucleotides, the CDR3 is TGTGCCAGCAGTCACGACAGGGGGAGCACAGATACGCAGTATTTT.

The genes are TRBV28 and TRBJ2-5, with TRBD1 matching 8 bases. Germline CDR1 is MDHEN and CDR2 is SYDVKM. The CDR3 is made up of 15 amino acids. The V segment lost 6 bases and the J segment 5 bases; nucleotides outside the gene matches: 11. Written as DNA, the CDR3 is TGTGCCAGCAGCCCCGACAGGGGTCCTGGGGAGACCCAGTACTTC. This translates into CASSPDRGPGETQYF.

This clone was seen just once. This rearrangement joins TRBV12-2 to TRBJ2-7; the table assigns TRBD2, which was not confirmed against the DNA. TRBV12-2 is a pseudogene segment. The CDR3 has 15 amino acids. The chain's CDR3 is CASRLRLAGTYEQYF. The CDR3 bases are TGTGCAAGTCGCTTAAGGCTAGCGGGAACCTACGAGCAGTACTTC.

This clone was detected only a few times. CDR3 nucleotides: TGTGCCACCAGCAGAGAACAGACAGGGGAGGCATTTAATGAGCAGTTCTTC. Its translation: CATSREQTGEAFNEQFF. This rearrangement joins TRBV15 to TRBJ2-1; TRBD1 aligns across 8 bases. The germline V gene encodes CDR1 LNHNV and CDR2 YYDKDF (reference sequence). The ends lost 0 bases at V and 7 bases at J; junction bases unmatched: 11. The CDR3 runs 17 residues.